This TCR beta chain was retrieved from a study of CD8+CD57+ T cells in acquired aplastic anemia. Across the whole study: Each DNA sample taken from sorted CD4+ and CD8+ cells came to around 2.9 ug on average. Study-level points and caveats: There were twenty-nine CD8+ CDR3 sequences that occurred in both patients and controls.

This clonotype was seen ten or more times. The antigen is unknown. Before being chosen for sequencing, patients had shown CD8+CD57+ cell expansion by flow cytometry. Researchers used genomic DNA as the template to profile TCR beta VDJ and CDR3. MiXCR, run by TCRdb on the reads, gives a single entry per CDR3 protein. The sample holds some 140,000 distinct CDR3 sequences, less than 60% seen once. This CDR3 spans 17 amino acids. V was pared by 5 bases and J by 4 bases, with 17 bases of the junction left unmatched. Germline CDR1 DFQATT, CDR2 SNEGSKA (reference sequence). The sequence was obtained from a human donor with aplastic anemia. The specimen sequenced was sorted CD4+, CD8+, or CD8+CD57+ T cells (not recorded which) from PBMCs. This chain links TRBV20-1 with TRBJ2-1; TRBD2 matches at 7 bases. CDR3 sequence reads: CSAAGLVGLRLYNEQFF. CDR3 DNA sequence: TGCAGTGCTGCCGGACTAGTAGGCCTTAGACTTTACAATGAGCAGTTCTTC.